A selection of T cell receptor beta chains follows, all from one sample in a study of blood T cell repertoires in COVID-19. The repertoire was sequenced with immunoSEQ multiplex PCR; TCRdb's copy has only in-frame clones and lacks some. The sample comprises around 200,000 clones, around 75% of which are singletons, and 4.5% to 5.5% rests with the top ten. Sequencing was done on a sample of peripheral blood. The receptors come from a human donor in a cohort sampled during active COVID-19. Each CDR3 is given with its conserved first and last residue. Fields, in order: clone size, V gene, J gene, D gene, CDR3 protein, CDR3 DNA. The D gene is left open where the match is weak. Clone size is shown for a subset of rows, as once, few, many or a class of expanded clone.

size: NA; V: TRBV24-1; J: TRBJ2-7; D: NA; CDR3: CATSDYGNEQYF; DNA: TGTGCCACCAGTGATTACGGGAACGAGCAGTACTTC
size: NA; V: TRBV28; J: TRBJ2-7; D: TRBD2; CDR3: CASGTSVPYEQYF; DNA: TGTGCCAGCGGGACTAGCGTTCCCTACGAGCAGTACTTC
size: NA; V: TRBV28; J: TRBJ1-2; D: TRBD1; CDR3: CASSSQGAPNYGYTF; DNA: TGTGCCAGCAGTTCGCAGGGGGCCCCTAACTATGGCTACACCTTC
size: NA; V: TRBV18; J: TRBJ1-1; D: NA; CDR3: CASSPPSRMNTEAFF; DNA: TGTGCCAGCTCACCACCGTCCAGGATGAACACTGAAGCTTTCTTT
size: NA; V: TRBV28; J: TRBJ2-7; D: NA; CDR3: CASSLYGSQYEQYF; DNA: TGTGCCAGCAGTTTATACGGGAGTCAATACGAGCAGTACTTC
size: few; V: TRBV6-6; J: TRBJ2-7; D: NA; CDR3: CASTNAPFYEQYF; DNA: TGTGCCAGCACTAACGCCCCCTTTTACGAGCAGTACTTC
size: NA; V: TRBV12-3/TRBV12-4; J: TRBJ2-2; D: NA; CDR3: CASSPQYTGELFF; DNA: TGTGCCAGCAGTCCACAGTACACCGGGGAGCTGTTTTTT
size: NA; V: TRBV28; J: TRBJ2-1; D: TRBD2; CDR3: CASRSGGGREQFF; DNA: TGTGCCAGCCGATCGGGGGGAGGGCGAGAGCAGTTCTTC
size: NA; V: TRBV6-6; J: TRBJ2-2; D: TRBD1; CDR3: CASRGGQGYTGELFF; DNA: TGTGCCAGCAGGGGCGGACAGGGGTACACCGGGGAGCTGTTTTTT
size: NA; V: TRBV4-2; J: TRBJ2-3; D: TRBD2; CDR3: CASSQESAGTSGLYTDTQYF; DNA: TGTGCCAGCAGCCAAGAATCAGCCGGGACTAGCGGGTTATACACAGATACGCAGTATTTT
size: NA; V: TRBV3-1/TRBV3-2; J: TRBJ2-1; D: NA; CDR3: CASSHNLAASSYNEQFF; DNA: TGTGCCAGCAGCCACAACTTAGCGGCATCCTCCTACAATGAGCAGTTCTTC
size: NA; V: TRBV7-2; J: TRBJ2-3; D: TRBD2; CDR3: CASSIQAGGQYF; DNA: TGTGCCAGCAGCATCCAAGCGGGAGGGCAGTATTTT
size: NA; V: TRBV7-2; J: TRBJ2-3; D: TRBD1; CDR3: CASRWTGSITDTQYF; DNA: TGTGCCAGCAGATGGACAGGGTCGATTACAGATACGCAGTATTTT
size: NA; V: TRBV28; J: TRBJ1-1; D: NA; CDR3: CASRKPRGGARAEAFF; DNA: TGTGCCAGCAGGAAACCACGAGGGGGGGCACGGGCTGAAGCTTTCTTT
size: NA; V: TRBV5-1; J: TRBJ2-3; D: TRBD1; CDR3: CASSLVGTGGWDTQYF; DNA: TGCGCCAGCAGCTTGGTTGGGACAGGAGGCTGGGATACGCAGTATTTT
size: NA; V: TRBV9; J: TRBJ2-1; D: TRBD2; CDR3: CASSVASGGGYNEQFF; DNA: TGTGCCAGCAGCGTAGCCAGCGGGGGGGGGTACAATGAGCAGTTCTTC
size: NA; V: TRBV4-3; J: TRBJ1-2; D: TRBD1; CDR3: CASSQERDRGTYGYTF; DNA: TGCGCCAGCAGCCAAGAGAGGGACAGGGGAACCTATGGCTACACCTTC
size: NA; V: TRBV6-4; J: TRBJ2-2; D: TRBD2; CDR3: CASSMTSGAADTRGAVF; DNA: TGTGCCAGCAGTATGACTAGCGGGGCCGCCGACACCCGGGGAGCTGTTTTT
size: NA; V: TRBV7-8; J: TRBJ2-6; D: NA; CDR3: CASSLGKQGPSGANVLTF; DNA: TGTGCCAGCAGCTTAGGGAAACAGGGCCCCTCTGGGGCCAACGTCCTGACTTTC
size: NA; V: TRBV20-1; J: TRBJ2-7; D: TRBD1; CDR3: CSASLGGRLAAYEQYF; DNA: TGCAGTGCTAGTCTAGGGGGCCGGCTAGCTGCCTACGAGCAGTACTTC
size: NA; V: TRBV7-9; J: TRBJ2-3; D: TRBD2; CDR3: CASSPSGISTDTQYF; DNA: TGTGCCAGCAGCCCCAGCGGGATTAGCACAGATACGCAGTATTTT
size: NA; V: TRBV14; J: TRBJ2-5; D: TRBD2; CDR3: CASRLAGETQYF; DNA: TGTGCCAGCAGGCTAGCGGGAGAAACCCAGTACTTC
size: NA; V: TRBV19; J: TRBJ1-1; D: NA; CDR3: CASSIGSNGYTEAFF; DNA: TGTGCCAGTAGTATAGGTTCAAACGGGTACACTGAAGCTTTCTTT
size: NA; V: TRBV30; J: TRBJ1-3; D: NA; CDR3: CACPTRSSGNTIYF; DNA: TGTGCCTGCCCCACGCGGAGCTCTGGAAACACCATATATTTT
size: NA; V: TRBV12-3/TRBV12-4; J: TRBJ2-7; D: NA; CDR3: CASGRTDNYEQYF; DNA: TGTGCCAGCGGGAGGACGGACAACTACGAGCAGTACTTC
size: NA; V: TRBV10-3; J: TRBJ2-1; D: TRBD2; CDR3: CAISDEAGGNEQFF; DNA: TGTGCCATCAGTGATGAAGCGGGAGGTAATGAGCAGTTCTTC
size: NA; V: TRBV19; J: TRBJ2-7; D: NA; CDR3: CASSYSGSSYEQYF; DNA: TGTGCCAGTAGTTACAGTGGAAGCTCCTACGAGCAGTACTTC
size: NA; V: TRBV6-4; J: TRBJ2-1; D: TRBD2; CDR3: CASSVGVLAGEGEQFF; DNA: TGTGCCAGCAGTGTCGGGGTGCTAGCGGGAGAGGGTGAGCAGTTCTTC